Detailed here is one TCR beta chain. Its specificity is not known. The data were obtained in a study of cytomegalovirus exposure and HLA in healthy donors. General study findings and limits: A list of 150 or so TCR beta chains associated with cytomegalovirus was given.

The CDR3 is 13 residues long. Per germline, CDR1 SGHDT and CDR2 YYEEEE. Deletions cut 6 bases from V and 8 bases from J, with 17 bases between. When sampled, the donors appeared nominally healthy, though they likely had unrecorded immune exposures. In the PCR, 60 Vbeta and 13 Jbeta primers were used. Only in-frame clones appear in the TCRdb table, and some are missing; sequencing was by immunoSEQ multiplex PCR. The table lists some 110,000 clones. This sequence joins TRBV5-6 and TRBJ1-1, with TRBD1 as a possible D gene (6 bases). Sequences were obtained from PBMCs. This receptor was taken from a young man in good health and CMV-seronegative. CDR3 sequence reads: CASTYRVGIEAFF. The CDR3 coding sequence is TGTGCCAGCACCTACAGGGTAGGAATAGAAGCTTTCTTT.